These T cell receptor beta chains were read from a single sample in a study of T-cell memory formation after mild COVID-19. TCRdb itself ran the 5' RACE reads through MiXCR, one entry per CDR3 protein. The table records fewer than 550,000 distinct CDR3 sequences, around 20% of them present only once. Sequencing was done on a sample of PBMCs or a T cell subset sorted from them (not recorded which). Source of these receptors: an adult woman who had mild COVID-19 (a few samples of this study predate the infection). Cell type and time point are not known. CDR3s leave out the opening cysteine and the closing phenylalanine or tryptophan. Not all rows give a size; the values are once, few, many and, for expanded clones, a class.

size: -
V: TRBV12-3/TRBV12-4
CDR3: ASSLRRQVSYT

size: few
V: TRBV29-1
CDR3: SVESSGRRKETQY

size: few
V: TRBV24-1
CDR3: ATSLVGNQPQH

size: -
V: TRBV20-1
CDR3: SASPGQGVGEQY

size: -
V: TRBV3-1
CDR3: ASSPNRGAEQY

size: -
V: TRBV25-1
CDR3: ASSSMEQLAGVNEQF

size: -
V: TRBV5-1
CDR3: ASSLAQETGVITGELF

size: -
V: TRBV9
CDR3: ASSVGGGEFIMNTEAF

size: -
V: TRBV12-3/TRBV12-4
CDR3: ASSLVWGTDTQY

size: -
V: TRBV7-9
CDR3: ASSSGREGYEQY

size: -
V: TRBV5-1
CDR3: ASSLVPTSGANVLT

size: -
V: TRBV12-3/TRBV12-4
CDR3: ASSYGGEWETQY

size: -
V: TRBV7-9
CDR3: ASSSGLAPLTSTDTQY

size: -
V: TRBV12-3/TRBV12-4
CDR3: ASSLSGTVDYEQY

size: -
V: TRBV12-3/TRBV12-4
CDR3: ASSPETGRETQY

size: -
V: TRBV5-1
CDR3: ASSSMVGLTGELS

size: -
V: TRBV27
CDR3: ASSFGSLTEQY

size: -
V: TRBV7-3
CDR3: ASSFGLAESYEQY

size: -
V: TRBV12-3/TRBV12-4
CDR3: ASSLAGLNYGYT

size: -
V: TRBV12-3/TRBV12-4
CDR3: ASSATPGQIYGYT

size: -
V: TRBV12-3/TRBV12-4
CDR3: ASSLFMGELF

size: few
V: TRBV20-1
CDR3: SARDGGAKGNTIY

size: -
V: TRBV9
CDR3: ASGTGEETQY

size: few
V: TRBV20-1
CDR3: SARDLSGNPKNIQY

size: -
V: TRBV11-2
CDR3: ASSGGAMGEQF

size: -
V: TRBV2
CDR3: ASSNRDILNYGYT

size: -
V: TRBV20-1
CDR3: SARWGSPGELF

size: few
V: TRBV25-1
CDR3: ASSDHSSGRTYYEQY

size: -
V: TRBV7-9
CDR3: ASSPEGFPLH

size: few
V: TRBV7-9
CDR3: ASSSGLFEQF

size: few
V: TRBV28
CDR3: ASSPFWPSGIGNEQF

size: few
V: TRBV5-1
CDR3: ASSFGADTEAF

size: few
V: TRBV6-1
CDR3: ASSEMERGAYTDTQY

size: few
V: TRBV7-2
CDR3: ASSFSNPLTDTQY

size: few
V: TRBV11-2
CDR3: ASSPGTPGDNEQF

size: few
V: TRBV24-1
CDR3: ATSDQLANTQY

size: -
V: TRBV4-2
CDR3: ASSQDRASGGEPDTQY

size: few
V: TRBV5-1
CDR3: ASSLELFNEQF

size: few
V: TRBV24-1
CDR3: ATSAPSGQVDNEQF

size: few
V: TRBV28
CDR3: ASSRREGSYEQY